The present TCR beta chain was sequenced within a study of shared clonotypes between healthy human individuals. Study information: Used for every donor were three CD4 naive, three CD4 memory, two CD8 naive and one CD8 memory plate.

Per the original data handling: Sequence data from immunoSEQ were junction-only and lacked quality scores; consequently, filtering differed. Libraries were prepared by immunoSEQ multiplex PCR; TCRdb keeps only in-frame clonotypes and omits some of them. V and J calls and clone size follow that table, whereas D and trimming were derived from the DNA. The data show just over 2,000,000 clones, approximately 94% seen once. CD8 cells regarded as naive lacked CD45RO, were positively chosen for CCR7, and omitted terminally differentiated effector memory CD45RA+ cells. J was trimmed by 6 bases and V by 6 bases; bases with no gene match: 15. The CDR3 extends over 16 amino acids. Germline CDR1 reads SQVTM; CDR2 reads ANQGSEA.

This receptor was obtained from a man between 18 and 35 years old in good health. Source material: naive CD8+ T cells sorted from blood. V usage is TRBV29-1 and J usage is TRBJ2-2; 8 bases match TRBD1. For the CDR3, the DNA is TGCAGCGTCGGCGGCGAGGATGGACAGGGTTCCGGGGAGCTGTTTTTT. This gives the protein CSVGGEDGQGSGELFF.